The 15 T cell receptor beta chains in this list originate from one sample, sequenced in a study of T cells in Graves' hyperthyroidism and ophthalmopathy. Using RNA transcripts as the source, TCR beta CDR3 regions were amplified. HTBI primers were employed in a first-round RT-PCR of the TCR CDR3. TCRdb re-derived calls from the multiplex PCR reads in MiXCR, one entry per CDR3 protein. The data show around 200,000 distinct CDR3 sequences, about 17% seen once. The material sequenced was blood. The receptors shown here come from a woman aged 45-65 years with Graves' hyperthyroidism.

This clonotype was seen ten or more times. The genes are TRBV27 and TRBJ1-2; 7 bases align to TRBD1. Germline CDR1 MNHEY, CDR2 SMNVEV (reference sequence). V lost 5 bases to trimming and J lost 5 bases; unmatched junction nucleotides: 11. The CDR3 is made up of 15 amino acids. CDR3 protein: CASSPLGTDLYGYTF. DNA of the CDR3: TGTGCCAGCAGTCCCCTCGGGACAGACTTATATGGCTACACCTTC.

This clonotype appeared many times. The CDR3 is CASSFGLTGGTEAFF. The CDR3 DNA is TGTGCCAGCAGCTTTGGATTGACAGGAGGAACTGAAGCTTTCTTT. The J gene is TRBJ1-1, the V gene TRBV13; D is perhaps TRBD1 (6 bases). CDR3 length: 15 amino acids. Germline CDR1 and CDR2: PRHDT and FYEKMQ (reference sequence). V was cut by 3 bases and J by 5 bases, with 16 bases left in between.

The CDR3 is CASSERVGADEQFF. The CDR3 DNA follows: TGTGCCAGCAGTGAAAGAGTGGGGGCCGATGAGCAGTTCTTC. The chain joins TRBV2 to TRBJ2-1; maybe TRBD1 (6 bases). CDR3 length equals 14 residues. Germline assignment: CDR1 SNHLY and CDR2 FYNNEI. V lost 2 bases and J 8 bases, leaving 13 bases between the germline ends.

This clonotype was counted ten times or more. The junction shows a germline mismatch at one end, possibly a read error. This chain links TRBV27 with TRBJ1-1, with 7 bases matching TRBD1. The CDR3 covers 15 residues. The germline V gene encodes CDR1 MNHEY and CDR2 SMNVEV (reference sequence). The DNA for the CDR3 is TGTGCCAGCAGTCTTCTCTACAGGGGTCACACTGAAGCTTCCTTT. Protein product: CASSLLYRGHTEASF.

In its sample, this clonotype was seen many times. The V and J genes are TRBV12-3 or TRBV12-4 and TRBJ1-4; TRBD1 agrees at 7 bases. V trimming: 6 bases; J trimming: 7 bases; junction bases outside the gene matches: 17. This CDR3 is built from 17 residues. This CDR3 is CASSPRGTALPSEKLFF. Here the CDR3 DNA reads TGTGCCAGCAGCCCAAGGGGGACAGCCCTACCGAGTGAAAAACTGTTTTTT.

This clonotype was counted at least ten times. J is TRBJ2-2 and V is TRBV7-3; D perhaps matches TRBD1 (6 bases). The V gene lost 5 bases and the J gene lost 1 base, with 8 bases spanning the gap. Per the germline V gene, CDR1 is SGHTA and CDR2 is FQGTGA. The CDR3 length is 14 residues. This CDR3 is CASSPGQNTGELFF. CDR3 DNA: TGTGCCAGCAGCCCGGGACAGAACACCGGGGAGCTGTTTTTT.

This clonotype has just a few counts. The chain carries TRBV4-2 and TRBJ1-3, with a weak D call TRBD1 (6 bases). Trimming cost V 4 bases and J 3 bases, with 13 bases left between them. CDR1 is LGHNA, CDR2 YNFKEQ, per germline. The CDR3 has 15 residues. Here the CDR3 DNA reads TGTGCCAGCAGCCGAGAGGGGGGCGGTGGAAACACCATATATTTT. Translating gives CASSREGGGGNTIYF.

This clonotype was picked up many times. This chain uses TRBV27 with TRBJ2-6; D call uncertain. The CDR3 is 15 amino acids. V lost 7 bases, J lost 2 bases, and 12 bases lay in between. From germline, CDR1 is MNHEY and CDR2 SMNVEV (reference sequence). For the CDR3, the DNA is TGTGCCAGCACCACTACAAGGGCTGGGGCCAACGTCCTGACTTTC. Its protein product is CASTTTRAGANVLTF.

This clonotype was recorded at least ten times. This sequence joins TRBV20-1 and TRBJ1-2; D is undetermined. V was shortened by 1 base and J by 8 bases, with 14 bases between the two germline ends. Looked up from germline, CDR1 is DFQATT and CDR2 is SNEGSKA (reference sequence). This CDR3 is built from 13 residues. The CDR3 here is CSARGPLAGGYTF. The CDR3 coding sequence is TGCAGTGCTAGAGGCCCTCTAGCGGGGGGCTACACCTTC.

This clonotype was picked up many times. The junction differs from germline at one of its ends, possibly a read error. Here the CDR3 reads CASRDETSSHEQYF. The CDR3 DNA sequence: TGTGCCAGCAGGGACGAGACTAGCTCCCACGAGCAGTACTTC. This chain joins TRBV27 and TRBJ2-7, with 7 nucleotides matching TRBD2. This CDR3 is built from 14 residues. Germline lookup yields CDR1 MNHEY and CDR2 SMNVEV (reference sequence).

Many counts were recorded for this clonotype. The chain links TRBV7-2 to TRBJ2-7; possibly TRBD2 for D (5 bases). The CDR3 is 14 residues long. Trimming stripped 5 bases from V and 6 bases from J, with 17 bases between. Germline V gives CDR1 SGHTA, CDR2 FQGNSA. CDR3 protein: CASSARFPGSEQYF. The CDR3 DNA is TGTGCCAGCAGCGCACGCTTCCCGGGGTCCGAGCAGTACTTC.

This clonotype has a count of ten or more. The gene calls are TRBV2 and TRBJ2-7, with D unresolved. This CDR3 spans 11 amino acids. Germline assignment: CDR1 SNHLY and CDR2 FYNNEI. Between the trimmed V and J ends, which lost 6 bases and 2 bases, there was a span of 5 bases. The CDR3 nucleotides are TGTGCCAGCAGGTTGGCCTACGAGCAGTACTTC. As protein: CASRLAYEQYF. The complete variable domain, with remaining parts taken from reference TRBV2 and TRBJ2-7, reads EPEVTQTPSHQVTQMGQEVILRCVPISNHLYFYWYRQILGQKVEFLVSFYNNEISEKSEIFDDQFSVERPDGSNFTLKIRSTKLEDSAMYFCASRLAYEQYFGPGTRLTVT.

In the case of this clonotype: A read error is possible here, since a much larger clone lies one base away. This rearrangement joins TRBV12-3 or TRBV12-4 to TRBJ2-3; D unclear. Between the trimmed V and J ends, which lost 0 bases and 1 base, there was a span of 5 bases. The CDR3 is 14 residues long. The DNA for the CDR3 is TGTGCCAGCAGTTTAGCGGCGGGCACAGATACGCAGTATTTT. Residues: CASSLAAGTDTQYF.

This clonotype was observed at least ten times. The V and J genes are TRBV10-2 and TRBJ1-1; D may be TRBD1 (5 bases). Germline V lookup: CDR1 WSHSY, CDR2 SAAADI. The CDR3 extends over 13 amino acids. The V end was cut by 2 bases, the J end by 1 base, with 5 bases between. The CDR3 region is CASSERGNTEAFF. DNA of the CDR3: TGCGCCAGCAGTGAGAGGGGGAACACTGAAGCTTTCTTT.

This clonotype occurred many times. The chain is built from TRBV20-1 and TRBJ1-5; the match to TRBD1 covers 9 bases. V lost 6 bases and J lost 0; bases outside the gene matches: 15. Germline assignment: CDR1 DFQATT and CDR2 SNEGSKA (reference sequence). The CDR3 has 18 amino acids. CDR3 sequence reads: CSAIGPGQGRSSNQPQHF. In DNA, the CDR3 is TGCAGTGCCATCGGGCCGGGACAGGGTCGTTCTAGCAATCAGCCCCAGCATTTT.